This TCR beta chain came from a study of blood T cell repertoires in COVID-19. Study in general: Sources were T cells, B-cell-depleted T cells, or PBMCs; the material itself was cDNA or gDNA.

Repertoires were generated with immunoSEQ multiplex PCR, while TCRdb's copy carries only in-frame clones and drops some. The table records over 70,000 clones, about 76% of them present only once. The germline V gene has CDR1 KGHSH and CDR2 LQKENI. This CDR3 region has 12 residues. With 1 base removed from V and 6 bases from J, the gap between germline ends came to 6 bases. The receptor's source is a woman at least 80 years old with active or convalescent COVID-19. The sequenced material came from peripheral blood. The chain combines TRBV18 with TRBJ1-1; TRBD1 might be the D (5 bases). This CDR3 is CASSPRQSEAFF. CDR3 nucleotides: TGTGCCAGCTCACCACGACAGTCTGAAGCTTTCTTT. Combining the CDR3 with reference TRBV18 and TRBJ1-1 gives the whole variable domain NAGVMQNPRHLVRRRGQEARLRCSPMKGHSHVYWYRQLPEEGLKFMVYLQKENIIDESGMPKERFSAEFPKEGPSILRIQQVVRGDSAAYFCASSPRQSEAFFGQGTRLTVV.